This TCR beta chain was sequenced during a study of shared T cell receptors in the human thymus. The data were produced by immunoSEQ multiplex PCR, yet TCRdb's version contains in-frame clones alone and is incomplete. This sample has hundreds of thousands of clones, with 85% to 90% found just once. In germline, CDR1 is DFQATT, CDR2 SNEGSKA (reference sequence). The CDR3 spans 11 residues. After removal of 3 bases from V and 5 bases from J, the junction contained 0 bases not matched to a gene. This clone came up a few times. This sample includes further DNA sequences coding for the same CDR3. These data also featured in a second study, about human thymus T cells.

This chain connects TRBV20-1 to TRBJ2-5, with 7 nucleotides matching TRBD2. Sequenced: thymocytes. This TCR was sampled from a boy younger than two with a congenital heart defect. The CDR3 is CSARRGETQYF. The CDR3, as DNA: TGCAGTGCTAGGCGGGGGGAGACCCAGTACTTC.